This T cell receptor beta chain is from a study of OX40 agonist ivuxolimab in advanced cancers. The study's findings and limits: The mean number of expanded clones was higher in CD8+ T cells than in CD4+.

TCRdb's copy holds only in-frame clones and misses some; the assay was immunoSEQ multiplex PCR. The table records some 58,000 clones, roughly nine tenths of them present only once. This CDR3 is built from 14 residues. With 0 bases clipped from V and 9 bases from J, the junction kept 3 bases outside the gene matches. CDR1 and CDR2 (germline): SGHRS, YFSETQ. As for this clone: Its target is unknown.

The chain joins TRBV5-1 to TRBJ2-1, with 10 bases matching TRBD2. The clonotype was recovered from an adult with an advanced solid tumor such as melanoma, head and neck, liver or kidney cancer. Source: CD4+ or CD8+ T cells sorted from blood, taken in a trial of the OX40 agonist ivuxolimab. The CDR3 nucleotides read TGCGCCAGCAGCTTGGTGTGGACTAGCGGTGAGCAGTTCTTC. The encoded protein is CASSLVWTSGEQFF.